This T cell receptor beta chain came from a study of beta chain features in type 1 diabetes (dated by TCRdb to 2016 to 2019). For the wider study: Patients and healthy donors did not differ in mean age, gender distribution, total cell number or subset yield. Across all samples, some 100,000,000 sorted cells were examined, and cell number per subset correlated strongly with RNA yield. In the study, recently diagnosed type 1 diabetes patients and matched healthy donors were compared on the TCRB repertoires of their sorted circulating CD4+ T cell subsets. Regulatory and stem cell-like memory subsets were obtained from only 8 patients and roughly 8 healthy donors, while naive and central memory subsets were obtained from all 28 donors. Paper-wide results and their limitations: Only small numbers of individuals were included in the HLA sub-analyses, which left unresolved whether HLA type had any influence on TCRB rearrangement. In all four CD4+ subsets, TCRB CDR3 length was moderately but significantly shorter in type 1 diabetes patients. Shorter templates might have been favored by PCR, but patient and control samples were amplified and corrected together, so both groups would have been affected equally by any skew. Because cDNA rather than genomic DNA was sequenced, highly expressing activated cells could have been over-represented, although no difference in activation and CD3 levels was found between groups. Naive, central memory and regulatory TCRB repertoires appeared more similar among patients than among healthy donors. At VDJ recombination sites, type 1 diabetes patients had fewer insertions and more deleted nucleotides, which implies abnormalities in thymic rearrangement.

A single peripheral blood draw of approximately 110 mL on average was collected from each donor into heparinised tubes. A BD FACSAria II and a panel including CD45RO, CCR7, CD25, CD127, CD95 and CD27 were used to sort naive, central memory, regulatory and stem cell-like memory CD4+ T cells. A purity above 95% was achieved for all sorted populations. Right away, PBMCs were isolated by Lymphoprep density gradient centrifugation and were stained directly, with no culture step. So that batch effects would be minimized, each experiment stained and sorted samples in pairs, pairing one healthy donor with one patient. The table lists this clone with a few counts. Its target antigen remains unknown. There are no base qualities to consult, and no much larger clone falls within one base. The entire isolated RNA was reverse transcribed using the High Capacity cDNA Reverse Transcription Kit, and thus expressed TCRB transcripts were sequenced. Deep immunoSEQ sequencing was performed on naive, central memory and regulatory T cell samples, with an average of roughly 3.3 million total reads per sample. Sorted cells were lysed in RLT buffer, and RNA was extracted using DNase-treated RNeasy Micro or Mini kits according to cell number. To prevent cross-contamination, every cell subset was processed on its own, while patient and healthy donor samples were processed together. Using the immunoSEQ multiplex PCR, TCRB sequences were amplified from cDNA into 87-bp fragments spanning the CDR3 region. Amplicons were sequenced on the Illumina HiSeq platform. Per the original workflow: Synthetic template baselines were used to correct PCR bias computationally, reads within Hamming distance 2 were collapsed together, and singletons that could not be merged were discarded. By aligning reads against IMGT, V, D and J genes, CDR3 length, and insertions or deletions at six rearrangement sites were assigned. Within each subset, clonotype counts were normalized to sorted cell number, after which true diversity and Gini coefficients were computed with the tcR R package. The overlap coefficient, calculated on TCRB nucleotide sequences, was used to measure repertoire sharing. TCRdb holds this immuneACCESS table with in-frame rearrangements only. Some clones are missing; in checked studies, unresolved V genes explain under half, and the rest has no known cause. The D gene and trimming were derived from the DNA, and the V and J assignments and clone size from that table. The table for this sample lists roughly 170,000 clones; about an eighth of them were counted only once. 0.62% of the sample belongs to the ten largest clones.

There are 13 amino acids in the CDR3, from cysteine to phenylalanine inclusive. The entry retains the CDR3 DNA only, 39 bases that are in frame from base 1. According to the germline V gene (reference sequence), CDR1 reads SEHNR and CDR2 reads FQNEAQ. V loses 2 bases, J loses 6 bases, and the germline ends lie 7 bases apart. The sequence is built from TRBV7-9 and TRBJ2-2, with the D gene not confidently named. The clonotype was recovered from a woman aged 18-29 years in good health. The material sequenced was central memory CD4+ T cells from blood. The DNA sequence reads TGTGCCAGCAGCTTAAGACTGGCCGGGGAGCTGTTTTTT. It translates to CASSLRLAGELFF.